This T cell receptor beta chain derives from a study of graft-versus-host responses after intestinal transplantation. CDR1 and CDR2 from the germline V gene are MNHEY and SMNVEV (reference sequence). The CDR3 sequence is 11 residues long. V was pared by 8 bases and J by 8 bases, with 10 bases between. The assay was immunoSEQ multiplex PCR, and TCRdb's table has in-frame clones only and misses some. The sample consists of around 39,000 clones, 89% of them appearing once. The chain links TRBV27 to TRBJ2-1; a weak D match, TRBD2 (6 bases). The source of this sequence is a human patient who received an intestinal transplant, so some T cells may come from the graft donor. This specimen consisted of PBMCs, obtained approximately 270 days after transplant. The DNA for the CDR3 is TGTGCCAGCTCCGGCGGGGATGAGCAGTTCTTC. Protein sequence: CASSGGDEQFF.